The next 19 T cell receptor beta chains were all read from a single sample in a study of T cell responses to AZD1222 COVID-19 vaccine. TCRdb's table, derived via immunoSEQ multiplex PCR, lists solely in-frame clones and lacks some. In the table there are under 140,000 clones, about 88% of which are singletons. The sample was peripheral blood, taken on day 0 of AZD1222 vaccination. The origin of the receptors is an adult in good health.

The chain couples TRBV3-1 (or the pseudogene TRBV3-2) to TRBJ2-7, with 14 bases matching TRBD2. Germline values: CDR1 LGHDT, CDR2 YNNKEL (reference sequence). The CDR3 totals 14 residues. Losses at the gene ends were 8 bases for V and 3 bases for J; bases not matched to a gene: 3. CDR3 region: CASQGLAGDYEQYF. The CDR3 region has the DNA TGTGCCAGCCAGGGACTAGCGGGGGACTACGAGCAGTACTTC.

The V call is TRBV5-1, the J call TRBJ2-2; D ambiguous. Germline CDR1 is SGHRS and CDR2 is YFSETQ. Deletions cut 1 base from V and 1 base from J, with 5 bases between. CDR3 size: 14 residues. The CDR3 loop is CASSLWQNTGELFF. The CDR3 bases are TGCGCCAGCAGCTTGTGGCAGAACACCGGGGAGCTGTTTTTT.

V and J are TRBV7-8 and TRBJ1-5; a weak D match, TRBD1 (6 bases). This CDR3 comprises 14 residues. The ends were cut back, 6 bases at V and 3 bases at J, with 12 bases in the middle. The germline V gene has CDR1 SGHVS and CDR2 FQNEAQ. The CDR3 is CASREGESNQPQHF. The CDR3 bases are TGTGCCAGCAGGGAGGGGGAATCCAATCAGCCCCAGCATTTT.

For this clone: Sequence at one end of the junction differs from germline and may be a read error. V gene TRBV4-2 combines with J gene TRBJ2-6; D tentatively fits TRBD1 or TRBD2 (5 bases each). The CDR3 is 16 amino acids. Germline CDR1 LGHNA, CDR2 YNFKEQ. Written as DNA, the CDR3 is TGTGCCAGCAGCCAAGAAGTGCCCGTCGGGGCCAACGTCCTGACTTTT. Translated, it gives CASSQEVPVGANVLTF.

The chain carries TRBV27 and TRBJ1-1, with 12 bases that match TRBD1. Germline CDR1 reads MNHEY; CDR2 reads SMNVEV (reference sequence). CDR3 length: 13 amino acids. The V and J ends lost 5 bases and 7 bases, in that order; junction bases with no gene match: 2. DNA of the CDR3: TGTGCCAGCAGTCGGGACAGGGGGCGTGAAGCTTTCTTT. Its protein product is CASSRDRGREAFF.

The rearrangement uses TRBV15 and TRBJ2-7; D ambiguous. From germline, CDR1 is LNHNV and CDR2 YYDKDF (reference sequence). Deletions cut 2 bases from V and 7 bases from J, with 12 bases between. The CDR3 is 13 amino acids. The CDR3 protein is CATSRPSRDEQYF. The CDR3 coding sequence is TGTGCCACCAGCAGACCATCTAGGGATGAGCAGTACTTC.

The chain links TRBV6-4 to TRBJ2-1; 10 positions agree with TRBD2. This CDR3 comprises 13 residues. Germline V lookup: CDR1 MRHNA, CDR2 SNTAGT. Trimming cost V 5 bases and J 6 bases; bases outside gene matches: 1. The CDR3 here is CASSRLAGNEQFF. CDR3 in DNA: TGTGCCAGCAGTCGACTAGCGGGCAATGAGCAGTTCTTC.

The chain is built from TRBV18 and TRBJ2-5; TRBD1 aligns across 7 bases. The CDR3 loop spans 15 amino acids. Germline-derived CDR1 and CDR2 are KGHSH and LQKENI. The V segment lost 3 bases and the J segment 2 bases; nucleotides outside the gene matches: 6. CDR3 sequence reads: CASSPRGQIQETQYF. The CDR3 DNA reads as TGTGCCAGCTCACCGAGGGGACAGATTCAAGAGACCCAGTACTTC.

This clone was recorded once. V gene TRBV6-2 or TRBV6-3 combines with J gene TRBJ1-1; 9 bases map to TRBD1. Per the germline V gene, CDR1 is MNHEY and CDR2 is SVGEGT. This CDR3 is built from 17 residues. Germline trimming cut 2 bases from V and 3 bases from J; bases unmatched to any gene: 10. The CDR3: CASSYPSRTGVDTEAFF. Written as DNA, the CDR3 is TGTGCCAGCAGTTACCCCAGTAGGACAGGGGTCGACACTGAAGCTTTCTTT.

The V call is TRBV11-2, the J call TRBJ1-1; D unclear. Germline V gene data show CDR1 as SGHAT and CDR2 as FQNNGV. The CDR3 is 13 amino acids. V gave up 1 base and J gave up 4 bases, with 7 bases separating them. CDR3 in amino acids: CASSLAVPTEAFF. CDR3 nucleotides: TGTGCCAGCAGCTTAGCCGTCCCCACTGAAGCTTTCTTT.

V gene TRBV2 combines with J gene TRBJ1-1; 8 bases match TRBD1. The CDR3 consists of 12 residues. V shed 7 bases, J shed 6 bases, and the junction held 4 bases outside the gene matches. From germline, CDR1 is SNHLY and CDR2 FYNNEI. DNA of the CDR3: TGTGCCAGCAAGACGACAGGGGCTGAAGCTTTCTTT. This translates into CASKTTGAEAFF.

The CDR3, as DNA: TGCAGTGCTAGTGGACAGGGGGTGGTTCAGCCCCAGCATTTT. It is translated as CSASGQGVVQPQHF. The chain couples TRBV20-1 to TRBJ1-5; TRBD1 agrees at 10 bases. V trimming: 3 bases; J trimming: 6 bases; junction bases outside the gene matches: 5. Germline CDR1 reads DFQATT; CDR2 reads SNEGSKA (reference sequence). The CDR3 covers 14 residues.

The chain uses TRBV12-3 or TRBV12-4 and TRBJ1-4, with a tentative D call TRBD1 (6 bases). Trimming removed 6 bases at V and 8 bases at J, with 13 bases between. The CDR3 has 13 amino acids. In nucleotides, the CDR3 is TGTGCCAGCAGGACAACGAGGGGGGAAAAACTGTTTTTT. This encodes CASRTTRGEKLFF.

The chain couples TRBV30 to TRBJ2-1, with D maybe TRBD2 (5 bases). Germline V CDR1 and CDR2: GTSNPN, SVGIG (reference sequence). Trimming left V 0 bases short and J 10 bases short, with 13 bases between. This CDR3 is 13 amino acids long. CDR3 bases: TGTGCCTGGAGTGTGAGGGATCTGGGCGAGCAGTTCTTC. Translated, it gives CAWSVRDLGEQFF.

The CDR3 loop is CASSQDLEGWDPEAFF. CDR3 DNA sequence: TGTGCCAGCAGCCAAGATCTGGAGGGTTGGGATCCTGAAGCTTTCTTT. The gene calls are TRBV14 and TRBJ1-1; no clear D gene. The germline V gene encodes CDR1 SGHDN and CDR2 FVKESK. The V and J ends lost 0 bases and 6 bases respectively, with 17 bases between them. The CDR3 runs 16 residues.

The V call is TRBV2, the J call TRBJ2-4, with D uncertain. Trimming stripped 3 bases from V and 1 base from J, with 10 bases between. The CDR3 is 15 residues long. Per germline, CDR1 SNHLY and CDR2 FYNNEI. CDR3 nucleotides: TGTGCCAGCAGTGATAGTCAGACGGCCAAAAACATTCAGTACTTC. Protein sequence: CASSDSQTAKNIQYF.

V usage is TRBV19 and J usage is TRBJ2-7; D tentatively fits TRBD1 or TRBD2 (5 bases each). Trimming removed 3 bases at V and 5 bases at J, with 14 bases between. Germline V CDR1 and CDR2: LNHDA, SQIVND (reference sequence). CDR3 length: 14 residues. CDR3 in DNA: TGTGCCAGTAGTATGAGGAGGCAGGGCCACGAGCAGTACTTC. This codes for CASSMRRQGHEQYF.

The chain combines TRBV7-9 with TRBJ1-1, with TRBD1 as a possible D gene (5 bases). Trimming removed 4 bases at V and 4 bases at J, with 19 bases between. The CDR3 loop spans 16 amino acids. CDR1 is SEHNR and CDR2 is FQNEAQ in the germline V gene (reference sequence). Here the CDR3 reads CASSSKPGPTTTEAFF. The CDR3 DNA reads as TGTGCCAGCAGCTCAAAACCGGGACCGACGACCACTGAAGCTTTCTTT.

The chain links TRBV4-1 to TRBJ1-2, with 8 positions matching TRBD1. The CDR3 totals 15 residues. With 4 bases clipped from V and 7 bases from J, the junction kept 11 bases outside the gene matches. CDR1 is MGHRA and CDR2 is YSYEKL in the germline V gene. The CDR3 sequence: CASSPGDRTFGGYTF. CDR3 DNA sequence: TGCGCCAGCAGCCCCGGGGACAGGACCTTCGGTGGCTACACCTTC.